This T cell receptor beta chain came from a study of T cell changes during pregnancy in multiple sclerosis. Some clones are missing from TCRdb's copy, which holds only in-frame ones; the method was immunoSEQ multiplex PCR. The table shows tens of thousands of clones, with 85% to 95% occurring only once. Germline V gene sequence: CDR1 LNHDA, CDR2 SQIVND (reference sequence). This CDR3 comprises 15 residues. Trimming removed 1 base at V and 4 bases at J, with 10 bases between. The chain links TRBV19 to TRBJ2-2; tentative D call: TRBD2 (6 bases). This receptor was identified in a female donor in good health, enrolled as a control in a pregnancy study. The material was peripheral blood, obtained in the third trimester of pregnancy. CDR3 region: CASSIGAGLTGELFF. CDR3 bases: TGTGCCAGTAGTATAGGTGCGGGACTCACCGGGGAGCTGTTTTTT.